A single sample gave rise to the 16 T cell receptor beta chains below, sequenced in a study of cytomegalovirus exposure and HLA in healthy donors. Some clones are missing from TCRdb's copy, which holds only in-frame ones; the method was immunoSEQ multiplex PCR. The repertoire consists of about 150,000 clones, with more than 70% occurring once and the leading ten covering roughly 1.9%. The sequenced sample was PBMCs. Source of these receptors: a human donor in good health.

This chain connects TRBV18 to TRBJ1-2, with D hard to call. V was clipped by 4 bases and J by 6 bases, with 9 bases between them. Per the germline V gene, CDR1 is KGHSH and CDR2 is LQKENI. The CDR3 loop spans 12 amino acids. The CDR3 spells CASSQQRDGYTF. The CDR3, as DNA: TGTGCCAGCTCACAACAGAGAGATGGCTACACCTTC.

The genes are TRBV2 and TRBJ2-7, with 9 bases lining up with TRBD1. The germline CDR1 and CDR2 sequences are SNHLY and FYNNEI. The CDR3 has 13 residues. The V segment lost 6 bases and the J segment 4 bases; nucleotides outside the gene matches: 4. CDR3 region: CASSRDRVYEQYF. In DNA, the CDR3 is TGTGCCAGCAGCAGGGACAGGGTGTACGAGCAGTACTTC.

The chain joins TRBV4-1 to TRBJ2-7; no clear D gene. The CDR3 consists of 13 residues. Germline V gene data show CDR1 as MGHRA and CDR2 as YSYEKL. V dropped 0 bases and J dropped 8 bases, with 11 bases sitting between them. CDR3 protein: CASSQDLVDQQYF. Here the CDR3 DNA reads TGCGCCAGCAGCCAAGATCTAGTCGACCAGCAGTACTTC.

This clone appeared once. The chain combines TRBV9 with TRBJ2-3, with TRBD2 matching 9 bases. The germline CDR1 and CDR2 sequences are SGDLS and YYNGEE. The V gene end was trimmed by 2 bases and the J gene end by 7 bases; junction bases not matched to a gene: 8. This CDR3 has 15 residues. CDR3 in amino acids: CASSVASGISNTQYF. CDR3 nucleotide sequence: TGTGCCAGCAGCGTGGCTAGCGGGATCTCAAATACGCAGTATTTT.

CDR3 DNA sequence: TGTGCCAGCAGCCTGGGCTCGGGACAGAACTATGGCTACACCTTC. This sequence encodes CASSLGSGQNYGYTF. The V and J genes are TRBV5-4 and TRBJ1-2; TRBD1 agrees at 7 bases. The V segment lost 4 bases and the J segment 2 bases; nucleotides outside the gene matches: 8. The CDR3 has 15 residues. Germline V lookup: CDR1 SGHNT, CDR2 YYREEE (reference sequence).

The CDR3 DNA reads TGTGCCAGCAGTGGGGGGCAGACCTCCTACGAGCAGTACTTC. Translated, it gives CASSGGQTSYEQYF. This rearrangement joins TRBV6-1 to TRBJ2-7; weak D call: TRBD1 (6 bases). Trimming cost V 4 bases and J 0 bases, with 10 bases left between them. Per germline, CDR1 MNHNS and CDR2 SASEGT. The CDR3 runs to 14 residues.

The chain has TRBV5-1 and TRBJ2-1; no firm D call. Germline values: CDR1 SGHRS, CDR2 YFSETQ. V shed 0 bases and J shed 0 bases, with 10 bases lying between them. The CDR3 runs to 16 residues. In DNA form, the CDR3 reads TGCGCCAGCAGCTTGGCTGGTAGCCCCTCCTACAATGAGCAGTTCTTC. Translation gives CASSLAGSPSYNEQFF.

This clone was picked up one time. V and J are TRBV5-8 and TRBJ1-5; unclear D gene. Germline CDR1 and CDR2: SGHTS and YDEGEE. This CDR3 comprises 15 residues. Trimming left V 0 bases short and J 3 bases short, with 10 bases between. CDR3 region: CASSLVQAFNQPQHF. The CDR3 nucleotides read TGTGCCAGCAGCTTGGTCCAGGCATTCAATCAGCCCCAGCATTTT. Combining the CDR3 with reference TRBV5-8 and TRBJ1-5 gives the whole variable domain EAGVTQSPTHLIKTRGQQATLRCSPISGHTSVYWYQQALGLGLQFLLWYDEGEERNRGNFPPRFSGRQFPNYSSELNVNALELEDSALYLCASSLVQAFNQPQHFGDGTRLSIL.

This chain connects TRBV10-3 to TRBJ1-2; TRBD1 agrees at 7 bases. CDR1 is ENHRY, CDR2 SYGVKD, per germline. Germline trimming cut 4 bases from V and 3 bases from J; bases unmatched to any gene: 2. There are 13 residues in the CDR3. The chain's CDR3 is CAISAGTDYGYTF. In nucleotides, the CDR3 is TGTGCCATCAGTGCCGGGACAGACTATGGCTACACCTTC.

This chain's CDR3 is CAWSVGGGGSYEQYF. CDR3 DNA: TGTGCCTGGAGTGTAGGAGGGGGCGGATCCTACGAGCAGTACTTC. V is TRBV30 and J is TRBJ2-7; D might be TRBD1 (7 bases). Trimming left V 0 bases short and J 1 base short, with 13 bases between. CDR1 is GTSNPN, CDR2 SVGIG, per germline (reference sequence). The CDR3 loop spans 15 amino acids.

This chain joins TRBV29-1 and TRBJ2-7; possibly TRBD2 for D (7 bases). V was shortened by 4 bases and J by 3 bases, with 13 bases between the two germline ends. The length of the CDR3 is 13 residues. Germline V gene lookup returns CDR1 SQVTM and CDR2 ANQGSEA. CDR3 region: CSVVIGGDYEQYF. The CDR3 nucleotides read TGCAGCGTTGTTATAGGGGGGGACTACGAGCAGTACTTC.

The rearrangement uses TRBV9 and TRBJ2-1; weak D call: TRBD2 (5 bases). Germline lookup yields CDR1 SGDLS and CDR2 YYNGEE. The CDR3 is 12 amino acids. The V end was cut by 7 bases, the J end by 8 bases, with 13 bases between. The DNA of the CDR3 is TGTGCCAGCGGTAGGAAGGGAGATGAGCAGTTCTTC. Protein sequence: CASGRKGDEQFF.

This clone was detected once. The chain links TRBV6-1 to TRBJ1-5; TRBD1 aligns across 10 bases. Germline CDR1 reads MNHNS; CDR2 reads SASEGT. The V segment lost 10 bases and the J segment 7 bases; nucleotides outside the gene matches: 7. The CDR3 has 13 residues. The DNA for the CDR3 is TGTGCCACTATGGGACAGGGGTGGCAGCCCCAGCATTTT. It yields the protein CATMGQGWQPQHF.

This chain joins TRBV28 and TRBJ2-2; D call uncertain. The ends were cut back, 5 bases at V and 3 bases at J, with 16 bases in the middle. The CDR3 runs 16 residues. The germline V gene encodes CDR1 MDHEN and CDR2 SYDVKM. The CDR3 DNA follows: TGTGCCAGCAGTAGCCCCTCGAACGCCTACACCGGGGAGCTGTTTTTT. Its translation: CASSSPSNAYTGELFF.

This chain joins TRBV19 and TRBJ1-1; 8 nucleotides line up with TRBD1. The V segment lost 10 bases and the J segment 8 bases; nucleotides outside the gene matches: 12. The CDR3 covers 13 residues. Germline CDR1 is LNHDA and CDR2 is SQIVND (reference sequence). The CDR3 region is CATRQGSFSEAFF. The DNA for the CDR3 is TGTGCCACAAGACAGGGGAGCTTTTCGGAAGCTTTCTTT.

The chain recombines TRBV18 with TRBJ1-4; D unclear. This CDR3 spans 15 amino acids. V was trimmed by 6 bases and J by 5 bases, leaving 16 bases between them. CDR1 and CDR2 (germline): KGHSH, LQKENI. The CDR3 loop is CASSRGLVENEKLFF. As DNA, the CDR3 is TGTGCCAGCTCCCGAGGGTTAGTCGAGAATGAAAAACTGTTTTTT.